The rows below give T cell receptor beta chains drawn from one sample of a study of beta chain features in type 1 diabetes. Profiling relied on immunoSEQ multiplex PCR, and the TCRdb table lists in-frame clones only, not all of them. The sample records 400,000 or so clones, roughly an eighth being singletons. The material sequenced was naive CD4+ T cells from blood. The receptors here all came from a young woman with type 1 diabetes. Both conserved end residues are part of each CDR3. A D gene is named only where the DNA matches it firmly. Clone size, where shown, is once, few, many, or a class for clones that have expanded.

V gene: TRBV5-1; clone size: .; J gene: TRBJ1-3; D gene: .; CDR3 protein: CASSLGDPGNTIYF; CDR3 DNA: TGCGCCAGCAGCTTGGGAGATCCGGGAAACACCATATATTTT
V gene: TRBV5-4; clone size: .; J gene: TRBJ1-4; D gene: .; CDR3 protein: CASSSGNRNEKLFF; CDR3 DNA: TGTGCCAGCAGCTCAGGGAATAGGAATGAAAAACTGTTTTTT
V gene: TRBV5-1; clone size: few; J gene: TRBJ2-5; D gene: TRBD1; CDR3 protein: CASSPGQGQETQYF; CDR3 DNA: TGCGCCAGCAGCCCCGGACAGGGACAAGAGACCCAGTACTTC
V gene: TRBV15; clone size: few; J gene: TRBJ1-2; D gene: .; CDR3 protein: CATSPPGAGVHGYTF; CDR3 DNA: TGTGCCACCAGCCCTCCCGGGGCGGGGGTCCATGGCTACACCTTC
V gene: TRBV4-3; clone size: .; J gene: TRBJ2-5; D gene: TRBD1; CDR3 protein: CASSAYRGSKETQYF; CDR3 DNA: TGCGCCAGCAGCGCCTACAGGGGGTCTAAAGAGACCCAGTACTTC
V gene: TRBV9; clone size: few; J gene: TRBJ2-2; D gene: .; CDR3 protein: CASSRPLTASANTGELFF; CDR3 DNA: TGTGCCAGCAGCCGGCCCTTGACAGCTTCAGCGAACACCGGGGAGCTGTTTTTT
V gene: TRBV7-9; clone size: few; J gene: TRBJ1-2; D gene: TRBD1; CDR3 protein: CASSTGQGLNYGYTF; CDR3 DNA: TGTGCCAGCAGCACCGGACAGGGTCTTAACTATGGCTACACCTTC
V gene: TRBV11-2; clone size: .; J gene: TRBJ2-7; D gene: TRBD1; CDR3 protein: CASTRDSGEQYF; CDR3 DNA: TGTGCCAGCACCCGGGACAGCGGCGAGCAGTACTTC
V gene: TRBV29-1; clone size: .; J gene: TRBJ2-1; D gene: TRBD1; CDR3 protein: CSVRQGVYNEQFF; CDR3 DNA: TGCAGCGTTAGACAGGGGGTGTACAATGAGCAGTTCTTC
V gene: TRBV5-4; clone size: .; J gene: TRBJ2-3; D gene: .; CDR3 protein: CASSLAGGTDTQYF; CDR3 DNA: TGTGCCAGCAGCTTGGCGGGAGGCACAGATACGCAGTATTTT
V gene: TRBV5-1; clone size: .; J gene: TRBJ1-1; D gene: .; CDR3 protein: CASSPRQALNTEAFF; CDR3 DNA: TGCGCCAGCAGCCCCCGACAGGCACTAAACACTGAAGCTTTCTTT
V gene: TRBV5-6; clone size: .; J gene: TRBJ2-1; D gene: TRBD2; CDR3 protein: CASSQGLAGLISYNEQFF; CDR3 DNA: TGTGCCAGCAGCCAGGGACTAGCGGGGTTAATCTCCTACAATGAGCAGTTCTTC
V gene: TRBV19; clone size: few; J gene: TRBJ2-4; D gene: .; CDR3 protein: CASTPAGRQNIQYF; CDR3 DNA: TGTGCCAGTACCCCAGCAGGGCGGCAAAACATTCAGTACTTC
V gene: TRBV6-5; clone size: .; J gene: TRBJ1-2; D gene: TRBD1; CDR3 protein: CASSPGTGSNYGYTF; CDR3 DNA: TGTGCCAGCAGTCCAGGGACAGGGTCCAACTATGGCTACACCTTC
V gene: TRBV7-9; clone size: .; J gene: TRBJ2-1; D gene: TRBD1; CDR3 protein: CATETGTGTNNEQFF; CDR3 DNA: TGTGCCACCGAGACCGGGACAGGGACGAACAATGAGCAGTTCTTC
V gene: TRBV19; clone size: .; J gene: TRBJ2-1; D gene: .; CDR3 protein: CASSSYGGRGEQFF; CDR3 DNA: TGTGCCAGTAGCTCATATGGGGGCCGAGGTGAGCAGTTCTTC